This entry describes one T cell receptor beta chain. What it recognizes is unknown. Time point of the sample: after neoadjuvant nivolumab, at surgical resection. Patients had HPV-negative, locally advanced oral cavity squamous cell carcinoma. The V segment lost 5 bases and the J segment 5 bases; nucleotides outside the gene matches: 10. CDR1 is SNHLY, CDR2 FYNNEI, per germline. The CDR3 runs 15 residues. These data belong to a study of neoadjuvant anti-PD-1 for oral cavity cancer. Background on the study: Non-progressing patients received a fourth nivolumab dose near day 43, then surgery on days 50-56.

Method: immunoSEQ multiplex PCR; TCRdb's copy keeps in-frame clones and lacks some. Among 68,000 or so clones listed, more than 75% were seen once. The study's findings and limits: TCR analyses covered only a few patients per response group.

This rearrangement joins TRBV2 to TRBJ1-2, with 8 bases that match TRBD1. The sequence was obtained from a person between 40 and 85 years old with oral cavity squamous cell carcinoma. The specimen comprised PBMCs, sampled after nivolumab (anti-PD-1) treatment. The CDR3 loop is CASSFRQGSEYGYTF. The CDR3, as DNA: TGTGCCAGCAGTTTTAGACAGGGGAGCGAATATGGCTACACCTTC.